The 8 T cell receptor beta chains below were found in one sample sequenced in a study of blood T cell repertoires in COVID-19. The table came from immunoSEQ multiplex PCR; TCRdb's copy has only in-frame clones and leaves some out. The sample yields approximately 210,000 clones, around 76% seen once. The specimen sequenced was PBMCs or T cells enriched from blood (not recorded which). These receptors were obtained from a woman aged 45 to 65 with acute COVID-19.

This chain connects TRBV7-4 to TRBJ2-7; D may be TRBD2 (5 bases). The CDR3 runs 13 residues. V was clipped by 1 base and J by 3 bases, with 7 bases between them. The germline CDR1 and CDR2 sequences are SGHVT and SQSDAQ. The CDR3 reads CASSLVRGYEQYV. DNA of the CDR3: TGTGCCAGCAGCTTAGTTCGGGGCTACGAGCAGTACGTC.

The CDR3 loop is CASSSALAGENNEQFF. The CDR3 nucleotides are TGTGCCAGTAGTAGCGCCCTAGCGGGGGAAAACAATGAGCAGTTCTTC. The chain couples TRBV19 to TRBJ2-1, with TRBD2 identical over 10 bases. The V gene's germline CDR1 is LNHDA and CDR2 SQIVND (reference sequence). The CDR3 loop spans 16 amino acids. V dropped 4 bases and J dropped 5; count of bases not matched to a gene: 8.

CDR3 in amino acids: CASSFGQFNEKLFF. CDR3 sequence (DNA): TGCGCCAGCAGCTTTGGACAGTTTAATGAAAAACTGTTTTTT. The rearrangement uses TRBV5-1 and TRBJ1-4, with D possibly matching TRBD1 (6 bases). With 2 bases removed from V and 4 bases from J, the gap between germline ends came to 9 bases. The length of the CDR3 is 14 residues. Looked up from germline, CDR1 is SGHRS and CDR2 is YFSETQ.

This clone has just one count. The J gene is TRBJ2-2, the V gene TRBV19, with TRBD2 matching 15 bases. The germline gives CDR1 LNHDA, CDR2 SQIVND (reference sequence). V dropped 3 bases and J dropped 5; count of bases not matched to a gene: 4. The CDR3 contains 17 residues. The CDR3 reads CASSIGLAGGRTGELFF. As DNA, the CDR3 is TGTGCCAGTAGTATCGGACTAGCGGGGGGGCGAACCGGGGAGCTGTTTTTT.

The V gene is TRBV28, the J gene TRBJ1-2; 7 bases map to TRBD1. This CDR3 comprises 13 residues. CDR1 and CDR2 (germline): MDHEN, SYDVKM. The V and J ends lost 5 bases and 2 bases, in that order; junction bases with no gene match: 2. Here the CDR3 DNA reads TGTGCCAGCAGTGAGGACAGGAACTATGGCTACACCTTC. Translation gives CASSEDRNYGYTF.

V is TRBV4-3 and J is TRBJ2-6; D gene ambiguous. Germline CDR1 and CDR2: LGHNA and YSLEER. V lost 0 bases to trimming and J lost 0 bases, with 6 bases between them. This CDR3 spans 16 amino acids. The CDR3 here is CASSQDYSSGANVLTF. The CDR3 bases are TGCGCCAGCAGCCAAGATTACAGCTCTGGGGCCAACGTCCTGACTTTC.

This rearrangement joins TRBV7-6 to TRBJ1-6, with D unclear. V dropped 0 bases and J dropped 9 bases, with 15 bases sitting between them. Germline CDR1 reads SGHVS; CDR2 reads FNYEAQ. The CDR3 extends over 16 amino acids. The CDR3: CASSLAGDGSGSPLHF. The CDR3 bases are TGTGCCAGCAGCTTAGCCGGGGATGGGTCGGGTTCACCCCTCCACTTT.

The V gene is TRBV7-8, the J gene TRBJ1-5; 7 nucleotides match TRBD1. The junction had 11 bases not matched to a gene; V was cut back by 7 bases and J by 2 bases. Germline-derived CDR1 and CDR2 are SGHVS and FQNEAQ. This CDR3 spans 16 amino acids. DNA of the CDR3: TGTGCCAGCACCCTTGACAGGGTTGGGCGCAATCAGCCCCAGCATTTT. It yields the protein CASTLDRVGRNQPQHF. Full variable domain (outside the CDR3, taken from reference TRBV7-8 and TRBJ1-5): GAGVSQSPRYKVAKRGQDVALRCDPISGHVSLFWYQQALGQGPEFLTYFQNEAQLDKSGLPSDRFFAERPEGSVSTLKIQRTQQEDSAVYLCASTLDRVGRNQPQHFGDGTRLSIL.